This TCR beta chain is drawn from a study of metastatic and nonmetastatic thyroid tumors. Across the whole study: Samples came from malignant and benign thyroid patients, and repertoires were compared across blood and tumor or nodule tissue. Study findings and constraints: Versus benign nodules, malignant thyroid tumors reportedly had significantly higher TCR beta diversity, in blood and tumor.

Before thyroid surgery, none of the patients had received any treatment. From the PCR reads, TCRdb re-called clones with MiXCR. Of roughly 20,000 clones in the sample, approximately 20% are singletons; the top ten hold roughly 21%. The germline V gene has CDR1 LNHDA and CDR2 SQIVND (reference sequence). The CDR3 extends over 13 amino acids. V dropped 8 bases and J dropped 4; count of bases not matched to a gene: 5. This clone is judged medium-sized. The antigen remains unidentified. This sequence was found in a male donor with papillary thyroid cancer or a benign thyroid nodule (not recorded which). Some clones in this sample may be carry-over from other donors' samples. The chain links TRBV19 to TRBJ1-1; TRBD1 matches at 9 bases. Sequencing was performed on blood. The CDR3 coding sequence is TGTGCCAGTGGGGGGACAGGGTCCACTGAAGCTTTCTTT. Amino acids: CASGGTGSTEAFF.